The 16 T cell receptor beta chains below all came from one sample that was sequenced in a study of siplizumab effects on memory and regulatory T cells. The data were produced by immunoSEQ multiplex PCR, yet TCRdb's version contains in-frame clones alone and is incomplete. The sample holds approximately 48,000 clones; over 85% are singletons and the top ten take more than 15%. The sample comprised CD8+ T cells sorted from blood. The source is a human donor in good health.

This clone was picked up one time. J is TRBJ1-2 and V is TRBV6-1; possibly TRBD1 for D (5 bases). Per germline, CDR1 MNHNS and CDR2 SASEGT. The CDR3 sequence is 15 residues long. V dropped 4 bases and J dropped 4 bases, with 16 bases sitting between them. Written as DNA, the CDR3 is TGTGCCAGCAGTGTGCCCTCCGGGACGATCTATGGCTACACCTTC. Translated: CASSVPSGTIYGYTF.

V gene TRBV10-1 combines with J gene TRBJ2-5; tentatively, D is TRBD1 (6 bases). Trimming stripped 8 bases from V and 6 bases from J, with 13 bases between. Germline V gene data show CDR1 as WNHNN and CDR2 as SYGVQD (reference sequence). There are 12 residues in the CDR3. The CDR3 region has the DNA TGCGCCAGCGGACAGAGGGTAAAGACCCAGTACTTC. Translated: CASGQRVKTQYF.

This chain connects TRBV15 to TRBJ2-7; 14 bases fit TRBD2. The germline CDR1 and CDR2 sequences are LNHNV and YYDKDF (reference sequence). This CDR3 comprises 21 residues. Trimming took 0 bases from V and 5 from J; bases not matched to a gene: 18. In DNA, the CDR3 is TGTGCCACCAGCAGAGAGGTAGGGGGGCCTAAGGGACTAGCGGGAGCGGACGAGCAGTACTTC. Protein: CATSREVGGPKGLAGADEQYF.

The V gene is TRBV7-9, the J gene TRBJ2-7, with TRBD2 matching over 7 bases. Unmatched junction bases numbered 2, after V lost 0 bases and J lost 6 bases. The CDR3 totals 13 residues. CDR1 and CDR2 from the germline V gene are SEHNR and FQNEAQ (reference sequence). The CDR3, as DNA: TGTGCCAGCAGCTTAGCCGGGAGGTTCGAGCAGTACTTC. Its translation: CASSLAGRFEQYF.

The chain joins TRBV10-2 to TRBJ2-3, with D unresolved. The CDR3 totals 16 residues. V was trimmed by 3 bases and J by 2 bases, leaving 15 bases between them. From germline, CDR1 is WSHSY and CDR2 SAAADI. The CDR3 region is CASSDAPFTPTDTQYF. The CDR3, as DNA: TGCGCCAGCAGTGATGCCCCTTTCACCCCCACAGATACGCAGTATTTT.

The CDR3 loop reads CASSLVGRGTGELFF. The CDR3 nucleotides are TGTGCCAGCAGCTTAGTCGGGAGGGGGACCGGGGAGCTGTTTTTT. The chain is built from TRBV13 and TRBJ2-2; TRBD2 agrees at 8 bases. Germline loops: CDR1 PRHDT, CDR2 FYEKMQ (reference sequence). Trimming took 1 base from V and 5 from J; bases not matched to a gene: 3. This CDR3 comprises 15 residues.

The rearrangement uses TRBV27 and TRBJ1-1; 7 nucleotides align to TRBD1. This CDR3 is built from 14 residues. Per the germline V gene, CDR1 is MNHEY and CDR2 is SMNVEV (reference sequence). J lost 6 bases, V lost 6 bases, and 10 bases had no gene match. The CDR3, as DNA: TGTGCCAGCAGCGACAGGGAGGGTCTACCTGAAGCTTTCTTT. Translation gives CASSDREGLPEAFF.

CDR3 sequence (DNA): TGTGCCAGCAGTTTAACTTTTCGGGGTTCCAACTATGGCTACACCTTC. Translating gives CASSLTFRGSNYGYTF. This chain uses TRBV27 with TRBJ1-2, with D hard to call. This CDR3 has 16 residues. V gave up 2 bases and J gave up 2 bases, with 15 bases separating them. The germline V gene has CDR1 MNHEY and CDR2 SMNVEV (reference sequence).

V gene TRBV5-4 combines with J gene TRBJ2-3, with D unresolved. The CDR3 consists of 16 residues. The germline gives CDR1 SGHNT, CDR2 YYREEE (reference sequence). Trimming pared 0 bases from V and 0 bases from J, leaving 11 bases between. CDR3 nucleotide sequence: TGTGCCAGCAGCTTGGAGTCTGGGTCTAGCACAGATACGCAGTATTTT. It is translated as CASSLESGSSTDTQYF.

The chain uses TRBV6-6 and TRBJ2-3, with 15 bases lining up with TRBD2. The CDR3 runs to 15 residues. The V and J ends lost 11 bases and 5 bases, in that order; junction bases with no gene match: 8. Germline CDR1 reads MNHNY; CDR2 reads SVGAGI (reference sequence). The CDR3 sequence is CASRTSGRGGDTQYF. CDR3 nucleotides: TGTGCCTCTCGGACTAGCGGGAGGGGTGGAGATACGCAGTATTTT.

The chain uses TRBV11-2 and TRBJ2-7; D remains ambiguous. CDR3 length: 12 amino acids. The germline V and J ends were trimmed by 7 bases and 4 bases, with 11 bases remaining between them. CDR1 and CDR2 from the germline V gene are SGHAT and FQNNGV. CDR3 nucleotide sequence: TGTGCCAGCACCGACCGGATTTACGAGCAGTACTTC. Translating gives CASTDRIYEQYF.

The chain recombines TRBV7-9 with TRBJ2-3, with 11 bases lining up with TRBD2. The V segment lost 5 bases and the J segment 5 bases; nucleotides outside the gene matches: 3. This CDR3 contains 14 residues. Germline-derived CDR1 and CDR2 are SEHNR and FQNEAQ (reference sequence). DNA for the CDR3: TGTGCCAGCAGCCCCGGACTAGCGGGAGATACGCAGTATTTT. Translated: CASSPGLAGDTQYF.

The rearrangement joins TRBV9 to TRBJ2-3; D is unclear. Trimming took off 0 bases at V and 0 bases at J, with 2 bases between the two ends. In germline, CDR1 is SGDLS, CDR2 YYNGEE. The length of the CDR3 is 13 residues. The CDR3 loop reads CASSVVSTDTQYF. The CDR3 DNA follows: TGTGCCAGCAGCGTAGTCAGCACAGATACGCAGTATTTT.

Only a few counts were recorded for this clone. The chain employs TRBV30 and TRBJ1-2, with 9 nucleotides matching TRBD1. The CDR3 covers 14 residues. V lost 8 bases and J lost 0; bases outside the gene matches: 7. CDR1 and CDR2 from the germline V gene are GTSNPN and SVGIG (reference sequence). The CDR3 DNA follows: TGTGCCGGTTACAGGGGGCCTGCTAACTATGGCTACACCTTC. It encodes CAGYRGPANYGYTF.

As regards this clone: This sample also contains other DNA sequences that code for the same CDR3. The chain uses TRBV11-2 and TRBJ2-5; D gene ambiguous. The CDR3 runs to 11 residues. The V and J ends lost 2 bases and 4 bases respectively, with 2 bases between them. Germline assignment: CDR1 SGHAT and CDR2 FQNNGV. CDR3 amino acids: CASSLRETQYF. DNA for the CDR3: TGTGCCAGCAGCTTAAGAGAGACCCAGTACTTC.

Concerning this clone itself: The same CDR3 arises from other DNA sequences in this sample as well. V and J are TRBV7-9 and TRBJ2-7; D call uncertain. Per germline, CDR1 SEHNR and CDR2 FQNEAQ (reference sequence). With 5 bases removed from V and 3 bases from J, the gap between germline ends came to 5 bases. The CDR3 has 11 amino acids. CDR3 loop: CASSPSYEQYF. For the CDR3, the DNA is TGTGCCAGCAGCCCCAGCTACGAGCAGTACTTC.